The next 18 T cell receptor beta chains were all read from a single sample in a study of T cells after yellow fever vaccination. MiXCR, applied by TCRdb to the 5' RACE reads, yields one record per CDR3 protein. The table records more than 95,000 distinct CDR3 sequences, about 7.2% of them present only once. The sequencing used CD4+ T cells sorted from PBMCs, collected 45 days after the first yellow fever vaccination. All receptors derive from a young man who received the YFV17D yellow fever vaccine.

This clonotype has more than one count but fewer than ten. This sequence joins TRBV12-3 or TRBV12-4 and TRBJ1-4; D call uncertain. This CDR3 is built from 15 residues. V lost 5 bases to trimming and J lost 7 bases, with 17 bases between them. The CDR3 loop reads CASSPRQGLVEKLFF. CDR3 bases: TGTGCCAGCAGTCCTAGACAAGGGCTGGTTGAAAAACTGTTTTTT.

This clonotype was observed many times. The chain carries TRBV4-2 and TRBJ1-3, with D perhaps matching TRBD1 (5 bases). CDR3 length: 16 amino acids. The germline V gene has CDR1 LGHNA and CDR2 YNFKEQ. V gave up 1 base and J gave up 4 bases, with 14 bases separating them. CDR3 residues: CASSQVPRVKGNTIYF. CDR3 DNA sequence: TGTGCCAGCAGCCAAGTTCCCAGGGTGAAGGGAAACACCATATATTTT.

This clonotype was counted many times. This rearrangement joins TRBV7-2 to TRBJ1-1; D not certain. CDR3 size: 13 residues. Trimming stripped 6 bases from V and 1 base from J, with 9 bases between. Germline V gene lookup returns CDR1 SGHTA and CDR2 FQGNSA. The CDR3 sequence is CASRVGPNTEAFF. The CDR3 bases are TGTGCCAGCAGGGTGGGTCCGAACACTGAAGCTTTCTTT. Full variable domain (rest looked up from reference TRBV7-2 and TRBJ1-1): GAGVSQSPSNKVTEKGKDVELRCDPISGHTALYWYRQSLGQGLEFLIYFQGNSAPDKSGLPSDRFSAERTGGSVSTLTIQRTQQEDSAVYLCASRVGPNTEAFFGQGTRLTVV.

Ten or more counts support this clonotype. The J gene is TRBJ2-1, the V gene TRBV12-3 or TRBV12-4; no clear D. Trimming shortened V by 6 bases and J by 8 bases, and 8 bases separated the two germline ends. The CDR3 is made up of 11 amino acids. CDR3 DNA sequence: TGTGCCAGCAGCCCCCGGGATGAGCAGTTCTTC. Protein: CASSPRDEQFF.

The table lists this clonotype with a few counts. V usage is TRBV7-8 and J usage is TRBJ2-4; D is perhaps TRBD2 (7 bases). The CDR3 runs to 17 residues. V shed 6 bases and J shed 2 bases, with 20 bases lying between them. The V gene's germline CDR1 is SGHVS and CDR2 FQNEAQ. The CDR3 coding sequence is TGTGCCAGCAGTCAAAGGGGGGGGGTTGGGTCCAAAAACATTCAGTACTTC. The encoded protein is CASSQRGGVGSKNIQYF.

There are many counts of this clonotype. This chain links TRBV20-1 with TRBJ1-3; no clear D gene. The V end was cut by 0 bases, the J end by 2 bases, with 8 bases between. This CDR3 contains 14 residues. CDR1 and CDR2 (germline): DFQATT, SNEGSKA (reference sequence). CDR3 bases: TGCAGTGCTAGAGAAAATCGGGCTGGAAACACCATATATTTT. Its translation: CSARENRAGNTIYF.

This clonotype appeared a few times. The chain employs TRBV20-1 and TRBJ2-3, with TRBD2 as a possible D gene (5 bases). This CDR3 comprises 14 residues. Looked up from germline, CDR1 is DFQATT and CDR2 is SNEGSKA (reference sequence). The V and J ends lost 5 bases and 4 bases respectively, with 16 bases between them. The CDR3 spells CSAPGRSGSDTQYF. DNA of the CDR3: TGCAGTGCTCCGGGTCGGAGCGGCTCAGATACGCAGTATTTT.

This clonotype was seen repeatedly, ten times or more. The chain couples TRBV2 to TRBJ2-3; D ambiguous. Trimming pared 8 bases from V and 6 bases from J, leaving 18 bases between. From germline, CDR1 is SNHLY and CDR2 FYNNEI. This CDR3 contains 14 residues. The CDR3 loop reads CASGSAPLGDTQYF. The CDR3 DNA is TGTGCCAGCGGGTCGGCGCCGCTTGGGGATACGCAGTATTTT.

This clonotype appeared many times. V is TRBV15 and J is TRBJ2-1; D is perhaps TRBD1 or TRBD2 (6 bases each). This CDR3 has 14 amino acids. V shed 1 base and J shed 9 bases, with 13 bases lying between them. CDR1 and CDR2 from the germline V gene are LNHNV and YYDKDF (reference sequence). The CDR3 loop reads CATSRVVGGSEQFF. Here the CDR3 DNA reads TGTGCCACCAGCAGAGTCGTAGGGGGGAGTGAGCAGTTCTTC.

In this sample, this clonotype turned up many times. The rearrangement joins TRBV9 to TRBJ2-2, with no clear D. The germline V gene has CDR1 SGDLS and CDR2 YYNGEE. The CDR3 has 16 residues. Trimming removed 0 bases at V and 4 bases at J, with 13 bases between. CDR3 DNA sequence: TGTGCCAGCAGCGTAGCCCTGTTGGCTACCACCGGGGAGCTGTTTTTT. This sequence encodes CASSVALLATTGELFF.

In its sample, this clonotype was seen many times. The chain links TRBV6-5 to TRBJ1-6; perhaps TRBD1 as D (5 bases). Trimming cost V 2 bases and J 2 bases, with 7 bases left between them. There are 15 residues in the CDR3. CDR1 is MNHEY, CDR2 SVGAGI, per germline. The CDR3 here is CASSYGGAYNSPLHF. The CDR3 DNA reads as TGTGCCAGCAGTTACGGAGGGGCCTATAATTCACCCCTCCACTTT.

This clonotype was counted many times. The V and J genes are TRBV29-1 and TRBJ2-1; 8 nucleotides match TRBD1. CDR3 size: 13 residues. Germline-derived CDR1 and CDR2 are SQVTM and ANQGSEA. As DNA, the CDR3 is TGCGTCGGGGTCGGGGACAGGCTCAATGAGCAGTTCTTC. It yields the protein CVGVGDRLNEQFF.

In its sample, this clonotype was seen many times. This sequence joins TRBV4-3 and TRBJ1-2; 7 nucleotides line up with TRBD1. The CDR3 covers 12 residues. The V gene end was trimmed by 6 bases and the J gene end by 3 bases; junction bases not matched to a gene: 1. CDR1 is LGHNA, CDR2 YSLEER, per germline. The CDR3 reads CASRGGHYGYTF. CDR3 in DNA: TGCGCCAGCAGAGGGGGCCACTATGGCTACACCTTC.

This clonotype was observed at least ten times. The chain couples TRBV15 to TRBJ2-2, with D tentatively TRBD2 (6 bases). The CDR3 extends over 15 amino acids. Germline V gives CDR1 LNHNV, CDR2 YYDKDF (reference sequence). V lost 2 bases, J lost 7 bases, and 14 bases lay in between. CDR3 sequence (DNA): TGTGCCACCAGCAGACAAGGAGGGGCCCGCGGGGAGCTGTTTTTT. This sequence encodes CATSRQGGARGELFF.

This clonotype was seen many times. V is TRBV7-2 and J is TRBJ2-3; 7 bases map to TRBD2. Germline-derived CDR1 and CDR2 are SGHTA and FQGNSA. V shed 5 bases, J shed 7 bases, and the junction held 9 bases outside the gene matches. The CDR3 loop spans 14 amino acids. The CDR3 DNA sequence: TGTGCCAGCAGCGTACGGCGGGGGAGGAATACGCAGTATTTT. This codes for CASSVRRGRNTQYF.

This clonotype came up many times. The chain carries TRBV4-1 and TRBJ2-7; D is undetermined. Germline CDR1 MGHRA, CDR2 YSYEKL. The length of the CDR3 is 18 residues. The V end lost 3 bases, the J end lost 0 bases, and 21 bases lay between the germline ends. The CDR3 protein is CASSQLPDPEYFSYEQYV. CDR3 bases: TGCGCCAGCAGCCAGCTTCCCGACCCAGAATATTTCTCCTACGAGCAGTACGTC.

This clonotype was detected a few times. The chain's CDR3 is CASSPTTFTSGGITDTQYF. In DNA, the CDR3 is TGTGCCAGCAGTCCGACGACCTTTACTAGCGGGGGTATCACAGATACGCAGTATTTT. The V and J genes are TRBV27 and TRBJ2-3; 11 bases fit TRBD2. The length of the CDR3 is 19 residues. V lost 5 bases and J lost 2; bases outside the gene matches: 15. Germline-derived CDR1 and CDR2 are MNHEY and SMNVEV (reference sequence).

In this sample, this clonotype turned up many times. V gene TRBV6-2 or TRBV6-3 combines with J gene TRBJ1-1; D uncertain. The CDR3 is made up of 12 amino acids. Germline lookup yields CDR1 MNHEY and CDR2 SVGEGT. Deletions cut 2 bases from V and 2 bases from J, with 3 bases between. The CDR3 sequence: CASSYLNTEAFF. The CDR3 DNA sequence: TGTGCCAGCAGTTACCTTAACACTGAAGCTTTCTTT.